This T cell receptor (beta chain) was sequenced for a study of CD8 T cells in ankylosing spondylitis. This clonotype appeared a few times. Its antigen is currently unknown. The study's findings and limits: As for the disease-linked clones, they showed a CD8+ phenotype and occurred at relatively low frequencies in peripheral blood. Seven to nine highly homologous variants formed a TCR beta motif that appeared characteristic of ankylosing spondylitis blood. Past studies reported some motif variants in reactive arthritis synovial fluid and blood.

Using quantitative 5'-RACE with molecular barcodes, the authors made TCR beta libraries. TCRdb redid the calling of the 5' RACE reads with MiXCR, one entry per CDR3 protein. The table includes approximately 400,000 distinct CDR3 sequences, about 25% detected once. This CDR3 has 16 amino acids. V was clipped by 4 bases and J by 5 bases; unmatched bases: 12. Per the germline V gene, CDR1 is SGHAT and CDR2 is FQNNGV. The receptor comes from a male donor with ankylosing spondylitis. The rearrangement joins TRBV11-2 to TRBJ1-1; TRBD1 agrees at 8 bases. Sequencing input: blood, either unsorted or a sorted T cell fraction (not recorded which). The CDR3 DNA sequence: TGTGCCAGCAGCTCCGGAAGGACAGGGTTGGAGACTGAAGCTTTCTTT. Translated: CASSSGRTGLETEAFF.